These T cell receptor beta chains were read from a single sample in a study of response to subunit inactivated influenza vaccine. TCRdb re-called the RT-PCR reads with MiXCR, one entry per CDR3 protein. The data contain around 650,000 distinct CDR3 sequences, around 14% of them singletons. Source: PBMCs from blood, taken 11 to 12 days after vaccination. The receptors derive from a man aged 50-60 years who received an inactivated influenza vaccine. Both conserved end residues are part of each CDR3. Fields, in order: V gene, D gene, J gene, clone size, CDR3 DNA, CDR3 protein. A D gene is named only where the DNA matches it firmly. Clone size is not always given. Where it is, it says once, few, many or a class for expanded clones.

v_gene: TRBV11-3; d_gene: -; j_gene: TRBJ2-2; abundance: few; CDR3nt: TGTGCCAGCTCGGTCGTTACGAACACCGGGGAGCTGTTTTTT; CDR3aa: CASSVVTNTGELFF
v_gene: TRBV11-3; d_gene: TRBD1; j_gene: TRBJ1-3; abundance: few; CDR3nt: TGTGCCAGCAGCCCCGGGACAGGGTTCGGAAACACCATATATTTT; CDR3aa: CASSPGTGFGNTIYF
v_gene: TRBV6-5; d_gene: -; j_gene: TRBJ1-6; abundance: -; CDR3nt: TGTGCCAGCAGTTACTCGATTAGGGTTGATTCACCCCTCCACTTT; CDR3aa: CASSYSIRVDSPLHF
v_gene: TRBV4-1; d_gene: TRBD2; j_gene: TRBJ2-1; abundance: many; CDR3nt: TGCGCCAGCAGCCAAGGAGCGGGAGCAGGTGATGAGCAGTTCTTC; CDR3aa: CASSQGAGAGDEQFF
v_gene: TRBV28; d_gene: -; j_gene: TRBJ2-5; abundance: -; CDR3nt: TGTGCCAGCGGGGTAGGACAGACCCAGTACTTC; CDR3aa: CASGVGQTQYF
v_gene: TRBV4-1; d_gene: -; j_gene: TRBJ2-7; abundance: -; CDR3nt: TGCGCCAGCAGCCAAGCCGGCAGGGGAGTAGACGAGCAGTACTTC; CDR3aa: CASSQAGRGVDEQYF
v_gene: TRBV9; d_gene: -; j_gene: TRBJ1-1; abundance: many; CDR3nt: TGTGCCAGCAGCTCCTCTCACATGCCGAACACTGAAGCTTTCTTT; CDR3aa: CASSSSHMPNTEAFF
v_gene: TRBV7-9; d_gene: TRBD1; j_gene: TRBJ1-4; abundance: -; CDR3nt: TGTGCCAGCAGGACAGGGTTAGAAAAACTGTTTTTT; CDR3aa: CASRTGLEKLFF
v_gene: TRBV20-1; d_gene: -; j_gene: TRBJ1-2; abundance: many; CDR3nt: TGCAGTGCTAGCCACCTGGGAGGGTTTGGAGGCTACACCTTC; CDR3aa: CSASHLGGFGGYTF
v_gene: TRBV7-9; d_gene: -; j_gene: TRBJ2-7; abundance: -; CDR3nt: TGTGCCAGCAGCTTATTGGCTTTAGGGAGCTCCTACGAGCAGTACTTC; CDR3aa: CASSLLALGSSYEQYF
v_gene: TRBV20-1; d_gene: TRBD2; j_gene: TRBJ2-7; abundance: -; CDR3nt: TGCAGTGCTAGTCCCATAGCGGGGGCATTCGGCGAGCAGTACTTC; CDR3aa: CSASPIAGAFGEQYF
v_gene: TRBV5-5; d_gene: -; j_gene: TRBJ2-7; abundance: -; CDR3nt: TGTGCCAGCACATGGGGAGGACGGATCTACGAGCAGTACTTC; CDR3aa: CASTWGGRIYEQYF